The 8 T cell receptor beta chains below all came from one sample that was sequenced in a study of T cell responses to AZD1222 COVID-19 vaccine. This table comes from immunoSEQ multiplex PCR, and its TCRdb copy is limited to in-frame clones, with some not included. The sample gives about 67,000 clones, around four fifths of which show up once; approximately 21% is in the top ten. The sample consisted of peripheral blood, taken on day 0 of AZD1222 vaccination. These receptors all stem from an adult in good health.

The J gene is TRBJ2-7, the V gene TRBV6-5; TRBD1 aligns across 8 bases. From germline, CDR1 is MNHEY and CDR2 SVGAGI. CDR3 length: 15 amino acids. V shed 6 bases, J shed 3 bases, and the junction held 10 bases outside the gene matches. CDR3 nucleotide sequence: TGTGCCAGCAGAGGATTGGCAGGGGGCCGCTACGAGCAGTACTTC. Its protein product is CASRGLAGGRYEQYF.

This chain connects TRBV3-1 (or the pseudogene TRBV3-2) to TRBJ1-5, with D unresolved. The CDR3 covers 15 residues. V was clipped by 0 bases and J by 6 bases, with 12 bases between them. CDR1 and CDR2 (germline): LGHDT, YNNKEL (reference sequence). Here the CDR3 reads CASSQDVRGGQPQHF. The CDR3 DNA follows: TGTGCCAGCAGCCAAGATGTTCGGGGTGGTCAGCCCCAGCATTTT.

V usage is TRBV5-4 and J usage is TRBJ1-1, with 7 bases matching TRBD1. The V segment lost 0 bases and the J segment 4 bases; nucleotides outside the gene matches: 6. CDR1 is SGHNT, CDR2 YYREEE, per germline (reference sequence). This CDR3 has 15 residues. The CDR3 spells CASSLDRGRSTEAFF. The DNA for the CDR3 is TGTGCCAGCAGCTTGGACAGGGGTAGATCCACTGAAGCTTTCTTT.

This clone was picked up one time. V gene TRBV30 combines with J gene TRBJ2-7; TRBD1 might be the D (5 bases). CDR1 is GTSNPN and CDR2 is SVGIG in the germline V gene (reference sequence). The CDR3 is 11 amino acids. Trimming stripped 1 base from V and 8 bases from J, with 9 bases between. The CDR3 sequence is CAWSAGMKQYF. DNA for the CDR3: TGTGCCTGGAGTGCAGGGATGAAGCAGTACTTC.

The V and J genes are TRBV7-9 and TRBJ1-1, with D hard to call. The CDR3 runs to 16 residues. V gave up 4 bases and J gave up 0 bases, with 15 bases separating them. CDR1 and CDR2 (germline): SEHNR, FQNEAQ (reference sequence). DNA of the CDR3: TGTGCCAGCAGCTCCAACAGTGTTCAGATGAACACTGAAGCTTTCTTT. Translation gives CASSSNSVQMNTEAFF.

This chain connects TRBV7-9 to TRBJ1-4; D ambiguous. CDR1 is SEHNR, CDR2 FQNEAQ, per germline (reference sequence). The CDR3 consists of 16 residues. Trimming cost V 1 base and J 0 bases, with 9 bases left between them. The CDR3: CASSLGRSATNEKLFF. The CDR3 DNA follows: TGTGCCAGCAGCTTAGGCCGGAGCGCAACTAATGAAAAACTGTTTTTT.

V is TRBV3-1 (or the pseudogene TRBV3-2) and J is TRBJ1-1; D is undetermined. The CDR3 contains 11 residues. Germline V gives CDR1 LGHDT, CDR2 YNNKEL (reference sequence). Trimming pared 3 bases from V and 7 bases from J, leaving 6 bases between. The CDR3 protein is CASSHFGEAFF. The CDR3 DNA follows: TGTGCCAGCAGCCACTTCGGTGAAGCTTTCTTT.

This clone has only one observation. The J gene is TRBJ1-3, the V gene TRBV6-5; D unclear. The CDR3 covers 14 residues. Trimming removed 0 bases at V and 3 bases at J, with 6 bases between. The germline V gene encodes CDR1 MNHEY and CDR2 SVGAGI. The chain's CDR3 is CASSYSWDGNTIYF. CDR3 DNA: TGTGCCAGCAGTTACTCGTGGGATGGAAACACCATATATTTT.